The T cell receptor (beta chain) under discussion was sequenced for a study of T cells in Graves' hyperthyroidism and ophthalmopathy. This clonotype was seen only a few times. Amplification yielded TCR beta CDR3 regions, with RNA transcripts as the source. First-round RT-PCR targeting the TCR CDR3 was performed with the HTBI primer set. Via MiXCR, TCRdb re-called the multiplex PCR reads, giving one row per CDR3 protein. The sample shows about 290,000 distinct CDR3 sequences, about 14% of them seen only once. The germline gives CDR1 MNHGY, CDR2 SVAAGI. This CDR3 region has 14 residues. The V end was cut by 3 bases, the J end by 6 bases, with 11 bases between.

The sequencing input was blood. This TCR was sampled from a woman in her twenties or thirties with Graves' hyperthyroidism that later progressed to Graves' ophthalmopathy. This chain connects TRBV6-9 to TRBJ1-4; D remains unclear. CDR3 sequence: CASSYGLLDEKLFF. The CDR3 DNA sequence: TGTGCCAGCAGTTACGGCCTTTTGGATGAAAAACTGTTTTTT.